This T cell receptor (beta chain) was profiled in a study of T cell responses to AZD1222 COVID-19 vaccine. General study findings and limits: Just 5 to 7 people given AZD1222 tested seropositive at baseline. A mostly white British donor set with more females was recruited, and clonal diversity was possibly underestimated. Spike-specific TCR breadth and depth were elevated following two AZD1222 doses. Regions 160-218 and 743-854 held dominance among vaccine-associated CD4 TCRs, which spanned spike.

This table comes from immunoSEQ multiplex PCR, and its TCRdb copy is limited to in-frame clones, with some not included. In the table there are tens of thousands of clones, roughly 90% of which are singletons. In regard to this clone: What it binds is unknown.

The CDR3 consists of 16 residues. Per germline, CDR1 SGHVS and CDR2 FNYEAQ. J lost 5 bases, V lost 5 bases, and 12 bases had no gene match. The origin of this receptor is an adult in good health. The sample here was peripheral blood, taken on day 0 of AZD1222 vaccination. The chain recombines TRBV7-6 with TRBJ2-7; 10 positions agree with TRBD1. The CDR3 DNA reads as TGTGCCAGCAGCGATACCATGGGACAGGGGAGGAACGAGCAGTACTTC. It codes for CASSDTMGQGRNEQYF.